A single T cell receptor beta chain is shown here with its context. Its antigen is still unknown. TCRdb's table, derived via immunoSEQ multiplex PCR, lists solely in-frame clones and lacks some. The sample has 55,000 to 75,000 clones; about 71% are singletons. This entry is derived from a study of T cell clones after liver transplantation. Study results and limitations: Donor-reactive sequences fell more than third party-reactive ones, suggesting partial deletion.

Germline CDR1 reads SNHLY; CDR2 reads FYNNEI. CDR3 length: 15 amino acids. With 4 bases removed from V and 4 bases from J, the gap between germline ends came to 16 bases. The specimen comprised CD4+ T cells from blood, sampled at the roughly 16-month timepoint. This receptor was identified in a human patient who received a liver transplant. Some T cells may be transferred from the graft donor. The V and J genes are TRBV2 and TRBJ2-5; D not certain. The chain's CDR3 is CASSGSVAARETQYF. The CDR3 DNA sequence: TGTGCCAGCAGTGGGTCTGTGGCTGCACGAGAGACCCAGTACTTC.